Below, 28 T cell receptor beta chains from the same sample are listed, as sequenced in a study of blood T cells in healthy people across ages. The use of a sample-barcoded 5' primer and a J-beta primer mix characterized a second PCR of roughly 7 to 11 cycles. TCRdb redid the calling of the 5' RACE reads with MiXCR, one entry per CDR3 protein. The sample has about 730,000 distinct CDR3 sequences, roughly 47% seen once; the top ten hold 20%. The specimen was blood. Receptors were obtained from a woman aged 55-69 years in good health.

This clonotype was seen a few times. The genes are TRBV20-1 and TRBJ2-1; the match to TRBD2 covers 7 bases. CDR3 length: 16 residues. Germline V gene sequence: CDR1 DFQATT, CDR2 SNEGSKA (reference sequence). V shed 1 base and J 0 bases; nucleotides not matched to a gene: 6. CDR3 sequence (DNA): TGCAGTGCTAGAGTGGTGGCTAGCGGCTCCTACAATGAGCAGTTCTTC. It specifies CSARVVASGSYNEQFF.

This clonotype was counted only a few times. The V call is TRBV6-6, the J call TRBJ1-1, with TRBD1 identical over 8 bases. Germline trimming cut 5 bases from V and 2 bases from J; bases unmatched to any gene: 7. Germline CDR1 and CDR2: MNHNY and SVGAGI (reference sequence). The CDR3 has 15 residues. CDR3 amino acids: CASSAPTGANTEAFF. The CDR3 nucleotides are TGTGCCAGCAGTGCCCCGACAGGGGCTAACACTGAAGCTTTCTTT.

Comments on this clonotype: The junction does not match germline at one end; this may be a read error. The gene calls are TRBV7-2 and TRBJ2-4; possible D gene TRBD2, 6 bases. CDR1 is SGHTA, CDR2 FQGNSA, per germline. The length of the CDR3 is 12 residues. CDR3 sequence (DNA): TGTGCCTGCAGCTTAGCAGCGGGTGAGCAGTACTTC. The encoded protein is CACSLAAGEQYF.

The V call is TRBV30, the J call TRBJ1-2; TRBD1 is a possible D gene (5 bases). V dropped 2 bases and J dropped 8 bases, with 15 bases sitting between them. Germline CDR1 GTSNPN, CDR2 SVGIG (reference sequence). The CDR3 totals 13 residues. The CDR3 coding sequence is TGTGCCTGGAGTAGGGCAGGGAAGGAGGGCTACACCTTC. Its translation is CAWSRAGKEGYTF.

This sequence joins TRBV27 and TRBJ1-5, with 7 bases fitting TRBD1. Trimming cost V 8 bases and J 6 bases; bases outside gene matches: 7. Germline V gene data show CDR1 as MNHEY and CDR2 as SMNVEV (reference sequence). The CDR3 is 13 residues long. CDR3 nucleotides: TGTGCCAGCGGGTTCAGGGGGAGTCAGCCCCAGCATTTT. It translates to CASGFRGSQPQHF.

The chain joins TRBV6-5 to TRBJ2-2; perhaps D is TRBD1 or TRBD2 (7 bases each). CDR1 is MNHEY, CDR2 SVGAGI, per germline. With 6 bases removed from V and 4 bases from J, the gap between germline ends came to 18 bases. The CDR3 is 16 amino acids. The CDR3 DNA reads as TGTGCCAGCAGCCTCAGGGGGGGGGCAGGCACCGGGGAGCTGTTTTTT. Its translation is CASSLRGGAGTGELFF.

The chain recombines TRBV29-1 with TRBJ2-3, with 9 bases fitting TRBD1. Looked up from germline, CDR1 is SQVTM and CDR2 is ANQGSEA. V lost 3 bases, J lost 4 bases, and 2 bases stayed unmatched. This CDR3 has 13 residues. The chain's CDR3 is CSVEGTGSDTQYF. Here the CDR3 DNA reads TGCAGCGTTGAGGGGACAGGGTCAGATACGCAGTATTTT.

The chain carries TRBV20-1 and TRBJ2-1, with unresolved D. Trimming shortened V by 3 bases and J by 0 bases, and 12 bases separated the two germline ends. CDR3 length: 15 amino acids. CDR1 is DFQATT and CDR2 is SNEGSKA in the germline V gene (reference sequence). CDR3 amino acids: CSASPKAGSYNEQFF. In DNA form, the CDR3 reads TGCAGTGCTAGTCCTAAGGCAGGCTCCTACAATGAGCAGTTCTTC.

This rearrangement joins TRBV4-1 to TRBJ1-5; the match to TRBD1 covers 8 bases. CDR1 and CDR2 (germline): MGHRA, YSYEKL. This CDR3 is 17 amino acids long. V lost 0 bases and J lost 3; bases outside the gene matches: 7. This CDR3 reads CASSQDAGTGNNQPQHF. The CDR3 DNA reads as TGCGCCAGCAGCCAAGACGCCGGGACAGGTAACAATCAGCCCCAGCATTTT.

Only a few counts were recorded for this clonotype. This chain joins TRBV4-2 and TRBJ2-7; 10 nucleotides line up with TRBD2. Germline CDR1 is LGHNA and CDR2 is YNFKEQ. This CDR3 has 16 amino acids. V was pared by 0 bases and J by 2 bases, with 4 bases of the junction left unmatched. DNA for the CDR3: TGTGCCAGCAGCCAAGAGTGGCTAGCGGGGGCCTACGAGCAGTACTTC. This gives the protein CASSQEWLAGAYEQYF.

The V gene is TRBV4-2, the J gene TRBJ1-4; 9 bases agree with TRBD1. J gave up 7 bases and V 3 bases, and 6 bases lay outside the gene matches. CDR3 length equals 15 residues. Per germline, CDR1 LGHNA and CDR2 YNFKEQ. This chain's CDR3 is CASSQEDRGSEKLFF. CDR3 coding DNA: TGTGCCAGCAGCCAGGAGGACAGGGGCAGTGAAAAACTGTTTTTT.

For the CDR3, the DNA is TGTGCCACCAGCAGAGATCCCAATACGCAGTATTTT. Amino acid sequence: CATSRDPNTQYF. The chain is built from TRBV15 and TRBJ2-3; no clear D gene. V was pared by 0 bases and J by 7 bases, with 5 bases between. Germline lookup yields CDR1 LNHNV and CDR2 YYDKDF (reference sequence). The CDR3 spans 12 residues.

This clonotype was observed many times. The V gene is TRBV10-3, the J gene TRBJ1-2; D gene uncertain. V lost 8 bases to trimming and J lost 4 bases, with 8 bases between them. CDR3 length: 11 amino acids. Germline CDR1 and CDR2: ENHRY and SYGVKD. The CDR3 loop is CAIRGTYGYTF. CDR3 DNA: TGTGCCATCCGAGGAACCTATGGCTACACCTTC.

This clonotype was counted between two and nine times. The V and J genes are TRBV9 and TRBJ2-3, with no clear D. V lost 5 bases to trimming and J lost 0 bases, with 10 bases between them. Germline V gives CDR1 SGDLS, CDR2 YYNGEE. The CDR3 is 14 amino acids. The CDR3 loop reads CASSPLVSTDTQYF. Here the CDR3 DNA reads TGTGCCAGCAGTCCGCTCGTCAGCACAGATACGCAGTATTTT.

In its sample, this clonotype was seen a few times. V is TRBV7-2 and J is TRBJ1-2; a weak D match, TRBD1 (6 bases). This CDR3 contains 14 residues. Trimming removed 3 bases at V and 1 base at J, with 9 bases between. Germline CDR1 and CDR2: SGHTA and FQGNSA. The CDR3 coding sequence is TGTGCCAGCAGCTTCACAGGGTTTAACTATGGCTACACCTTC. Translating it yields CASSFTGFNYGYTF.

Only a few counts were recorded for this clonotype. This chain links TRBV20-1 with TRBJ2-1; 11 nucleotides agree with TRBD2. The length of the CDR3 is 13 residues. CDR1 and CDR2 (germline): DFQATT, SNEGSKA (reference sequence). DNA of the CDR3: TGCGGCTCGACTAGCGGGACGGGCTATGAGCAGTTCTTC. Translation gives CGSTSGTGYEQFF.

Turning to this clonotype: A read error may explain this, as a much larger clone is one base away. This chain uses TRBV7-9 with TRBJ2-7, with a weak D call TRBD2 (5 bases). Germline V gene data show CDR1 as SEHNR and CDR2 as FQNEAQ (reference sequence). This CDR3 comprises 14 residues. The V gene lost 5 bases and the J gene lost 3 bases, with 14 bases spanning the gap. The CDR3 bases are TGTGCCAGCAGCATGACGGACTGGGTCTACGAGCAGTACTTC. Its protein product is CASSMTDWVYEQYF.

The rearrangement uses TRBV20-1 and TRBJ1-5, with 8 positions matching TRBD1. Germline CDR1 reads DFQATT; CDR2 reads SNEGSKA (reference sequence). CDR3 length equals 17 residues. V was clipped by 3 bases and J by 6 bases; unmatched bases: 16. DNA of the CDR3: TGCAGTGCTAGCCAATACCCCCAGGGGGCCTGGAGTCAGCCCCAGCATTTT. Protein: CSASQYPQGAWSQPQHF.

The chain combines TRBV7-2 with TRBJ2-3; D is perhaps TRBD1 or TRBD2 (5 bases each). Germline V CDR1 and CDR2: SGHTA, FQGNSA. V gave up 4 bases and J gave up 7 bases, with 15 bases separating them. This CDR3 comprises 14 residues. Here the CDR3 DNA reads TGTGCCAGCAGCTCACCAGGGTTCGGGAATACGCAGTATTTT. Translating it yields CASSSPGFGNTQYF.

About this clonotype: This may be a read error, as it is one base from a much larger clone. V gene TRBV7-2 combines with J gene TRBJ2-1; 12 positions agree with TRBD2. This CDR3 has 17 residues. The germline gives CDR1 SGHTA, CDR2 FQGNSA. The DNA of the CDR3 is TGTGCCGGCAGCTTTCCTCTAGCGGGGGGGCACTACAATGAGCAGTTCTTC. Amino acids: CAGSFPLAGGHYNEQFF.

In DNA, the CDR3 is TGTGCCAGCGCACGAGGGGGTTGGGAGCAGTTCTTC. It translates to CASARGGWEQFF. The chain recombines TRBV18 with TRBJ2-1, with D possibly TRBD1 on 6 matching bases. This CDR3 region has 12 residues. V lost 8 bases, J lost 10 bases, and 15 bases lay in between. Germline CDR1 reads KGHSH; CDR2 reads LQKENI.

The rearrangement uses TRBV15 and TRBJ2-7, with 7 bases aligning to TRBD1. Losses at the gene ends were 1 base for V and 7 bases for J; bases not matched to a gene: 10. The CDR3 covers 15 residues. Germline V gene data show CDR1 as LNHNV and CDR2 as YYDKDF (reference sequence). The CDR3 is CATSRGDRAYNEQYF. Written as DNA, the CDR3 is TGTGCCACCAGCAGAGGAGACAGGGCCTACAATGAGCAGTACTTC.

This clonotype was seen only a few times. The chain joins TRBV11-2 to TRBJ2-1, with 7 bases lining up with TRBD2. Germline trimming cut 3 bases from V and 0 bases from J; bases unmatched to any gene: 5. The CDR3 sequence is 16 residues long. Germline CDR1 and CDR2: SGHAT and FQNNGV. CDR3 in DNA: TGTGCCAGCAGCTTGGGAGGGGAGAGCTCCTACAATGAGCAGTTCTTC. Translating it yields CASSLGGESSYNEQFF.

The chain couples TRBV27 to TRBJ2-1; 7 bases are a match to TRBD1. CDR3 size: 14 residues. The V and J ends lost 3 bases and 5 bases, in that order; junction bases with no gene match: 4. Per germline, CDR1 MNHEY and CDR2 SMNVEV (reference sequence). CDR3 nucleotides: TGTGCCAGCAGTTTGAGGACAGGCAACAATGAGCAGTTCTTC. Amino acid sequence: CASSLRTGNNEQFF.

This clonotype was seen more than once but under ten times. This chain uses TRBV13 with TRBJ2-5, with D tentatively TRBD1 or TRBD2 (5 bases each). V dropped 6 bases and J dropped 7 bases, with 15 bases sitting between them. Germline V gene lookup returns CDR1 PRHDT and CDR2 FYEKMQ (reference sequence). The CDR3 sequence is 13 residues long. The CDR3 loop reads CASSIKNGGTQYF. CDR3 DNA: TGTGCCAGCAGTATCAAAAATGGGGGGACCCAGTACTTC.

The chain couples TRBV20-1 to TRBJ2-3, with TRBD2 as a possible D gene (5 bases). CDR3 length: 14 residues. Germline CDR1 DFQATT, CDR2 SNEGSKA (reference sequence). Trimming removed 5 bases from V and 2 bases from J, with 14 bases in between. The CDR3 coding sequence is TGCAGTGCTCAGGACTCCCAATACACAGATACGCAGTATTTT. As protein: CSAQDSQYTDTQYF.

The chain recombines TRBV25-1 with TRBJ2-5; 10 positions match TRBD2. The germline CDR1 and CDR2 sequences are MGHDK and SYGVNS. The length of the CDR3 is 14 residues. Trimming cost V 8 bases and J 3 bases; bases outside gene matches: 6. The DNA for the CDR3 is TGTGCCAGCCGTTCGCTAGCGGGAGAAGAGACCCAGTACTTC. It specifies CASRSLAGEETQYF.

This sequence joins TRBV20-1 and TRBJ2-1; TRBD2 matches 9 bases. CDR1 is DFQATT and CDR2 is SNEGSKA in the germline V gene (reference sequence). With V trimmed by 6 bases and J by 7 bases, 10 bases remained unmatched. The length of the CDR3 is 14 residues. Here the CDR3 DNA reads TGCAGTGCCCTTGCGAATAGCGGGGGTAATGAGCAGTTCTTC. The encoded protein is CSALANSGGNEQFF.